This TCR beta chain was sequenced during a study of CD8+ T cells in alopecia areata. This CDR3 spans 13 amino acids. The V and J ends lost 4 bases and 5 bases respectively, with 11 bases between them. Germline V gives CDR1 KGHSH, CDR2 LQKENI. Extracted RNA was reverse transcribed, and the resulting cDNA served as sequencing template. The assay was immunoSEQ multiplex PCR, and TCRdb's table has in-frame clones only and misses some. This sample has around 200,000 clones, with over 55% found just once. V is TRBV18 and J is TRBJ1-1, with unresolved D. The clonotype was recovered from a human donor with alopecia areata. Sequenced here: CD4+ T cells sorted from blood, sampled at week 0. The CDR3 is CASSQGAGTEAFF. CDR3 coding DNA: TGTGCCAGCTCACAGGGCGCAGGTACTGAAGCTTTCTTT.